The 28 T cell receptor beta chains below were found in one sample sequenced in a study of OX40 agonist ivuxolimab in advanced cancers. Assay: immunoSEQ multiplex PCR; the TCRdb copy retains only in-frame clones and omits some. Counted here are approximately 10,000 clones, approximately 72% occurring once; the ten biggest clones make up 25% to 35%. The sample in question was CD4+ or CD8+ T cells sorted from blood, obtained in a trial of the OX40 agonist ivuxolimab. These TCRs come from an adult with an advanced solid tumor such as melanoma, head and neck, liver or kidney cancer.

The chain carries TRBV19 and TRBJ2-7; 12 bases line up with TRBD1. CDR3 length: 14 residues. The junction had 5 bases not matched to a gene; V was cut back by 5 bases and J by 6 bases. CDR1 is LNHDA and CDR2 is SQIVND in the germline V gene (reference sequence). CDR3 amino acids: CASSPGTGGAEQYF. CDR3 DNA sequence: TGTGCCAGTAGTCCTGGGACAGGGGGCGCCGAGCAGTACTTC.

The gene calls are TRBV5-1 and TRBJ2-7, with TRBD1 as a possible D gene (6 bases). The CDR3 consists of 16 residues. V lost 0 bases to trimming and J lost 3 bases, with 16 bases between them. Germline values: CDR1 SGHRS, CDR2 YFSETQ. The CDR3 sequence: CASSLAHRAVLYEQYF. CDR3 in DNA: TGCGCCAGCAGCTTGGCCCACAGGGCGGTTCTCTACGAGCAGTACTTC.

This clone has only a few counts. The chain employs TRBV7-6 and TRBJ1-5; D may be TRBD1 (6 bases). The CDR3 has 16 residues. The germline V gene encodes CDR1 SGHVS and CDR2 FNYEAQ. Trimming pared 1 base from V and 3 bases from J, leaving 13 bases between. The CDR3 here is CASSLVAGDTNQPQHF. The CDR3 DNA reads TGTGCCAGCAGCTTAGTAGCGGGGGACACCAATCAGCCCCAGCATTTT.

The gene calls are TRBV28 and TRBJ2-7, with TRBD1 identical over 10 bases. V trimming: 2 bases; J trimming: 9 bases; junction bases outside the gene matches: 4. CDR3 length: 13 amino acids. Germline V gene sequence: CDR1 MDHEN, CDR2 SYDVKM. The CDR3 region is CASSLGTGVVQYV. The CDR3, as DNA: TGTGCCAGCAGTTTAGGGACAGGGGTTGTGCAGTACGTC.

The V and J genes are TRBV5-1 and TRBJ2-1; tentatively, D is TRBD2 (5 bases). The CDR3 is made up of 17 amino acids. Germline V gene data show CDR1 as SGHRS and CDR2 as YFSETQ. Trimming pared 4 bases from V and 10 bases from J, leaving 27 bases between. The CDR3 sequence: CASSPESPGSRIREQFF. The CDR3 region has the DNA TGCGCCAGCAGCCCTGAATCCCCGGGATCGAGAATTCGGGAGCAGTTCTTC.

The chain is built from TRBV7-6 and TRBJ2-1; maybe TRBD2 (6 bases). The CDR3 spans 16 residues. CDR1 and CDR2 from the germline V gene are SGHVS and FNYEAQ. Trimming cost V 2 bases and J 0 bases, with 11 bases left between them. The CDR3 nucleotides are TGTGCCAGCAGCTTAAGGGCGGGGAGCTCCTACAATGAGCAGTTCTTC. This encodes CASSLRAGSSYNEQFF.

The chain uses TRBV10-3 and TRBJ1-2; TRBD1 might be the D (6 bases). This CDR3 spans 15 amino acids. V lost 2 bases and J lost 8, with 18 bases in between. The germline CDR1 and CDR2 sequences are ENHRY and SYGVKD. The CDR3 reads CAISEEGVRKRGYTF. The CDR3 region has the DNA TGTGCCATCAGTGAGGAGGGGGTTCGTAAGAGGGGCTACACCTTC.

The rearrangement uses TRBV4-1 and TRBJ1-1; possibly TRBD1 for D (6 bases). Trimming cost V 2 bases and J 1 base, with 8 bases left between them. This CDR3 spans 14 amino acids. The germline gives CDR1 MGHRA, CDR2 YSYEKL. The CDR3 is CASSQKGGNTEAFF. In nucleotides, the CDR3 is TGCGCCAGCAGCCAAAAGGGGGGGAACACTGAAGCTTTCTTT.

V and J are TRBV9 and TRBJ2-2; D remains ambiguous. The CDR3 length is 11 residues. In germline, CDR1 is SGDLS, CDR2 YYNGEE. Trimming removed 7 bases at V and 2 bases at J, with 3 bases between. The CDR3 is CASGNTGELFF. Written as DNA, the CDR3 is TGTGCCAGCGGAAACACCGGGGAGCTGTTTTTT.

Judged by abundance, this clone is medium-sized. The genes are TRBV11-2 and TRBJ2-2; no reliable D call. This CDR3 has 12 amino acids. CDR1 and CDR2 from the germline V gene are SGHAT and FQNNGV. The ends were cut back, 5 bases at V and 3 bases at J, with 4 bases in the middle. The CDR3 coding sequence is TGTGCCAGCAGCCCGTACACCGGGGAGCTGTTTTTT. This gives the protein CASSPYTGELFF.

The chain combines TRBV7-6 with TRBJ2-1, with 16 positions matching TRBD2. There are 21 residues in the CDR3. V lost 2 bases to trimming and J lost 4 bases; unmatched junction nucleotides: 14. The germline V gene encodes CDR1 SGHVS and CDR2 FNYEAQ. The CDR3 sequence is CASSLNPPGLAGGPLYNEQFF. In DNA form, the CDR3 reads TGTGCCAGCAGCTTAAATCCCCCGGGACTAGCGGGAGGGCCTTTGTACAATGAGCAGTTCTTC.

This clone was counted a few times. V and J are TRBV6-5 and TRBJ2-5; D is unclear. The germline gives CDR1 MNHEY, CDR2 SVGAGI. Deletions cut 0 bases from V and 7 bases from J, with 12 bases between. The CDR3 runs to 14 residues. The CDR3 DNA sequence: TGTGCCAGCAGTTACTCTACGGCACGGGCGACCCAGTACTTC. Residues: CASSYSTARATQYF.

CDR3 DNA: TGTGCCATCGGGGGGAACACCGGGGAGCTGTTTTTT. Translation: CAIGGNTGELFF. The rearrangement uses TRBV6-6 and TRBJ2-2, with TRBD2 as a possible D gene (6 bases). Germline assignment: CDR1 MNHNY and CDR2 SVGAGI (reference sequence). The CDR3 contains 12 residues. Trimming left V 10 bases short and J 1 base short, with 7 bases between.

The genes are TRBV7-2 and TRBJ2-7; D is ambiguous. V was clipped by 1 base and J by 2 bases, with 6 bases between them. The V gene's germline CDR1 is SGHTA and CDR2 FQGNSA. CDR3 length: 13 amino acids. The CDR3 DNA sequence: TGTGCCAGCAGCTTAGAGGGTACCTACGAGCAGTACTTC. Its translation is CASSLEGTYEQYF.

The V gene is TRBV2, the J gene TRBJ2-1, with TRBD2 as a possible D gene (6 bases). CDR3 size: 17 residues. Trimming pared 5 bases from V and 2 bases from J, leaving 19 bases between. Germline V gene lookup returns CDR1 SNHLY and CDR2 FYNNEI. CDR3 sequence: CASSSPRLGEAYNEQFF. For the CDR3, the DNA is TGTGCCAGCAGTTCCCCTCGTTTGGGGGAGGCCTACAATGAGCAGTTCTTC.

This sequence joins TRBV9 and TRBJ1-1, with 7 bases matching TRBD1. Germline CDR1 is SGDLS and CDR2 is YYNGEE. J lost 7 bases, V lost 4 bases, and 7 bases had no gene match. The CDR3 is 13 amino acids. This chain's CDR3 is CASSFRDRSEAFF. In DNA, the CDR3 is TGTGCCAGCAGCTTCCGGGACAGAAGTGAAGCTTTCTTT.

This clone occurred a few times. This chain uses TRBV9 with TRBJ2-5, with a possible D match to TRBD1 (6 bases). V shed 1 base and J shed 5 bases, with 12 bases lying between them. Germline V gene data show CDR1 as SGDLS and CDR2 as YYNGEE. There are 14 residues in the CDR3. CDR3 region: CASSVHRRGETQYF. In nucleotides, the CDR3 is TGTGCCAGCAGCGTACATAGAAGGGGGGAGACCCAGTACTTC.

V usage is TRBV2 and J usage is TRBJ2-7; possible D gene TRBD1, 6 bases. CDR1 is SNHLY, CDR2 FYNNEI, per germline. V lost 5 bases and J lost 6, with 17 bases in between. The CDR3 has 14 amino acids. The CDR3 region is CASSSPTGISEQYF. CDR3 coding DNA: TGTGCCAGCAGTTCTCCGACAGGCATCTCCGAGCAGTACTTC.

This clone was observed a handful of times. The rearrangement uses TRBV19 and TRBJ2-2; a possible D gene is TRBD2 (6 bases). Germline V gene sequence: CDR1 LNHDA, CDR2 SQIVND (reference sequence). The CDR3 sequence is 11 residues long. The V end was cut by 9 bases, the J end by 7 bases, with 9 bases between. Here the CDR3 reads CASYSGGELFF. The CDR3 coding sequence is TGTGCCAGCTATAGCGGCGGGGAGCTGTTTTTT.

The genes are TRBV7-3 and TRBJ2-1; D possibly uses TRBD1 or TRBD2 (5 bases each). V lost 3 bases and J 6 bases, leaving 18 bases between the germline ends. This CDR3 spans 16 amino acids. Germline V gene data show CDR1 as SGHTA and CDR2 as FQGTGA. The CDR3 coding sequence is TGTGCCAGCAGCTTGTCAGGGAGTATCCCGGGCAATGAGCAGTTCTTC. This sequence encodes CASSLSGSIPGNEQFF.

This rearrangement joins TRBV27 to TRBJ2-2, with 7 bases matching TRBD2. CDR3 length equals 17 residues. Losses at the gene ends were 3 bases for V and 1 base for J; bases not matched to a gene: 8. The V gene's germline CDR1 is MNHEY and CDR2 SMNVEV (reference sequence). The CDR3 region is CASSFIVGGRNTGELFF. In DNA form, the CDR3 reads TGTGCCAGCAGTTTTATTGTGGGAGGGAGGAACACCGGGGAGCTGTTTTTT.

This clone was counted a single time. The rearrangement joins TRBV9 to TRBJ2-1, with 9 bases matching TRBD2. The germline CDR1 and CDR2 sequences are SGDLS and YYNGEE. The CDR3 is 19 amino acids. V was pared by 4 bases and J by 6 bases, with 20 bases of the junction left unmatched. The CDR3 DNA reads as TGTGCCAGCAGCCAATGGTCCGGGACTAGCCTTTTAGGTACCAATGAGCAGTTCTTC. Protein: CASSQWSGTSLLGTNEQFF.

The chain links TRBV6-4 to TRBJ2-2; 11 bases line up with TRBD2. CDR3 length: 15 amino acids. V lost 5 bases, J lost 4 bases, and 3 bases stayed unmatched. Per germline, CDR1 MRHNA and CDR2 SNTAGT. CDR3 DNA sequence: TGTGCCAGCAGTCTAGCGGGAGGTCGCACCGGGGAGCTGTTTTTT. It yields the protein CASSLAGGRTGELFF.

The genes are TRBV6-5 and TRBJ1-5; 7 bases align to TRBD1. The CDR3 is made up of 13 amino acids. Trimming at V came to 4 bases and at J to 6 bases, leaving 3 bases not matched to a gene. The V gene's germline CDR1 is MNHEY and CDR2 SVGAGI. CDR3 nucleotides: TGTGCCAGCAGTTCGACAGGGAGTCAGCCCCAGCATTTT. This sequence encodes CASSSTGSQPQHF.

This clone has just one count. J is TRBJ2-3 and V is TRBV27, with a possible D match to TRBD2 (7 bases). CDR1 and CDR2 from the germline V gene are MNHEY and SMNVEV (reference sequence). V was pared by 7 bases and J by 2 bases, with 16 bases between. This CDR3 comprises 15 residues. DNA for the CDR3: TGTGCCAGCACCTCGGGGGGCCTTTTCACAGATACGCAGTATTTT. Translating it yields CASTSGGLFTDTQYF.

The chain combines TRBV15 with TRBJ1-5; the D is unclear. The ends were cut back, 2 bases at V and 7 bases at J, with 6 bases in the middle. There are 12 residues in the CDR3. Germline-derived CDR1 and CDR2 are LNHNV and YYDKDF (reference sequence). CDR3 in amino acids: CATSRSEQPQHF. DNA for the CDR3: TGTGCCACCAGCAGATCCGAACAGCCCCAGCATTTT.

The chain couples TRBV28 to TRBJ1-1; D call uncertain. The CDR3 contains 15 residues. CDR1 MDHEN and CDR2 SYDVKM come from the germline V gene. Deletions cut 3 bases from V and 0 bases from J, with 11 bases between. CDR3 DNA sequence: TGTGCCAGCAGTTTGGAGTTACTAATGAACACTGAAGCTTTCTTT. Its protein is CASSLELLMNTEAFF.

The chain joins TRBV2 to TRBJ2-7; TRBD2 aligns across 11 bases. Trimming cost V 7 bases and J 0 bases; bases outside gene matches: 5. Looked up from germline, CDR1 is SNHLY and CDR2 is FYNNEI. This CDR3 spans 15 amino acids. CDR3 amino acids: CASKIAGGSSYEQYV. In DNA form, the CDR3 reads TGTGCCAGCAAGATAGCGGGAGGGAGCTCCTACGAGCAGTACGTC.